This TCR beta chain stems from a study of T-cell reconstitution after alpha-beta-depleted transplantation in children. Overall study findings and caveats: Diversity of TCRbeta at day 60 was high in some patients, arising from surviving recipient T cells and thymic progenitors.

This clonotype appeared many times. What it recognizes is unknown. Unique molecular identifiers were used to barcode this TCRbeta library. TCRdb analysed the PCR reads with MiXCR anew, one entry per CDR3 protein. The sample contains 500,000 to 750,000 distinct CDR3 sequences, about an eighth of which appear only once. CDR3 length: 17 amino acids. Germline V gives CDR1 SGHRS, CDR2 YFSETQ. The ends lost 4 bases at V and 1 base at J; junction bases unmatched: 7. The chain joins TRBV5-1 to TRBJ2-2; 10 nucleotides line up with TRBD1. The receptor comes from a male patient between 5 and 17 years old who had a stem cell transplant for acute myeloid leukemia, so the T cells may come from the graft donor. The sequencing here drew on PBMCs, mostly from graft donor cells, taken 360 days after TCRalphabeta/CD19-depleted stem cell transplant. The CDR3 region is CASSLRDRGLNTGELFF. CDR3 DNA sequence: TGCGCCAGCAGCCTCCGGGACAGGGGCTTGAACACCGGGGAGCTGTTTTTT.